This T cell receptor beta chain was sequenced during a study of vaccination and CD4 T cells after COVID-19. Across the study: Six men and four women formed the convalescents, two being Hispanic. Post-vaccination sampling time points for a few convalescent patients were day 14 and days 161 to 241.

Cultured CD4+ T-cell DNA underwent Oncomine TCR Beta short-read sequencing. TCRdb fed the PCR reads into MiXCR, producing one record per CDR3 protein. This table has 23,000 or so distinct CDR3 sequences, around 30% appearing once. Regarding time point: late sampling 161 to 241 days after vaccination in a few convalescent patients. The treatment denotes: roughly nine-day PBMC culture with coronavirus spike peptide pools or control peptides (ViraFEST assay). ViraFEST relied on peptide pools to expand antigen-specific T cells; the TCRs were sequenced afterward. The authors cultured fewer than 2.5 million PBMCs per well with 7.5 to 10 IU/ml IL-2 and approximately 10 ug/ml peptide pools. The CDR3 totals 14 residues. Germline V gives CDR1 SGHTA, CDR2 FQGNSA. V gave up 3 bases and J gave up 4 bases, with 11 bases separating them. This clonotype turned up a few times. Its specificity is unknown.

The TCR sequence derives from a human donor who had recovered from COVID-19. The chain uses TRBV7-2 and TRBJ2-3, with a possible D match to TRBD2 (5 bases). The specimen comprised CD4+ T cells from blood, cultured in vitro, sampled about 7 months after SARS-CoV-2 vaccination. The CDR3 DNA sequence: TGTGCCAGCAGCTTTACCACCGGGGCAGATACGCAGTATTTT. Translated: CASSFTTGADTQYF.